A single sample is the source of the 4 T cell receptor beta chains below, sequenced in a study of response to subunit inactivated influenza vaccine. TCRdb used MiXCR to reprocess the RT-PCR reads, holding one entry per CDR3 protein. The profile shows roughly 650,000 distinct CDR3 sequences, 13% to 15% of them singletons. The starting material was PBMCs from blood, obtained 14 to 15 days before vaccination. These receptors were obtained from a man aged 50-59 years who received an inactivated influenza vaccine.

This clonotype was counted between two and nine times. The V and J genes are TRBV25-1 and TRBJ2-5; TRBD1 might be the D (5 bases). The V gene's germline CDR1 is MGHDK and CDR2 SYGVNS. V lost 3 bases, J lost 3 bases, and 14 bases lay in between. The CDR3 consists of 15 residues. The CDR3 protein is CASSEIQGIEETQYF. CDR3 sequence (DNA): TGTGCCAGCAGTGAGATCCAGGGTATAGAAGAGACCCAGTACTTC.

The chain couples TRBV25-1 to TRBJ1-2, with a weak D call TRBD1 (5 bases). The V end was cut by 5 bases, the J end by 8 bases, with 15 bases between. CDR1 is MGHDK and CDR2 is SYGVNS in the germline V gene. The CDR3 loop spans 13 amino acids. The CDR3 DNA reads TGTGCCAGCAGTTTTTCGGGGCCTGGGGGCTACACCTTC. Translating it yields CASSFSGPGGYTF.

V usage is TRBV6-1 and J usage is TRBJ2-1, with 8 bases lining up with TRBD1. V was clipped by 6 bases and J by 9 bases; unmatched bases: 10. This CDR3 has 14 amino acids. Germline-derived CDR1 and CDR2 are MNHNS and SASEGT. CDR3 DNA sequence: TGTGCCAGCAGCTCCGGACAGGGCGGAGGTGAGCAGTTCTTC. Translation gives CASSSGQGGGEQFF.

This clonotype was seen many times. V usage is TRBV5-1 and J usage is TRBJ1-1, with TRBD1 matching over 8 bases. V lost 4 bases to trimming and J lost 9 bases; unmatched junction nucleotides: 11. The CDR3 is 14 amino acids. Per the germline V gene, CDR1 is SGHRS and CDR2 is YFSETQ. The CDR3 here is CASSEGADRVKAFF. DNA for the CDR3: TGCGCCAGCAGCGAGGGGGCGGACAGGGTAAAAGCTTTCTTT.